Listed below are T cell receptor beta chains from one sample, sequenced in a study of control samples from healthy donors and cancer patients. This table comes from immunoSEQ multiplex PCR, and its TCRdb copy is limited to in-frame clones, with some not included. Of about 110,000 clones listed, just under 85% are singletons. The specimen was blood. The receptors here all came from a man younger than 35 in good health. Each CDR3 is given with its conserved first and last residue. D genes are given only for firm matches. Where a row states a size, it is once, few, many or the class of an expanded clone; other rows omit it.

j_call cdr3_length d_call v_call clone_size cdr3_aa cdr3_nt
TRBJ2-7 13 - TRBV6-5 - CASRGTEVYEQYF TGTGCCAGCAGAGGGACGGAGGTGTACGAGCAGTACTTC
TRBJ1-1 14 TRBD1 TRBV14 - CASSPDRGRLGAFF TGTGCCAGCAGCCCGGACAGGGGGCGTCTCGGAGCTTTCTTT
TRBJ2-5 15 - TRBV11-2 - CASSLKPAQGVPQYF TGTGCCAGCAGCTTAAAGCCCGCACAGGGAGTGCCCCAGTACTTC
TRBJ1-1 13 - TRBV6-5 - CASTGEFGAEAFF TGTGCCAGCACTGGGGAATTCGGGGCGGAAGCTTTCTTT
TRBJ1-3 13 - TRBV11-2 - CASSPDLGNTIYF TGTGCCAGCAGCCCGGACCTGGGAAACACCATATATTTT
TRBJ2-2 15 - TRBV5-4 once CASSPDSWDTGELFF TGTGCCAGCAGCCCCGATAGCTGGGACACCGGGGAGCTGTTTTTT
TRBJ2-1 17 TRBD2 TRBV7-2 - CASSSWTSGGGRDEQFF TGTGCCAGCAGCTCCTGGACTAGCGGGGGGGGTAGGGATGAGCAGTTCTTC
TRBJ1-4 17 - TRBV6-6 - CASSLTGQGNGVEKLFF TGTGCCAGCAGTCTTACCGGGCAAGGGAACGGCGTCGAAAAACTGTTTTTT
TRBJ1-1 12 - TRBV6-6 - CASSPLGAEAFF TGTGCCAGCAGTCCTTTAGGGGCTGAAGCTTTCTTT
TRBJ1-2 15 - TRBV5-1 - CASSLAPGTSYGYTF TGCGCCAGCAGCTTGGCCCCCGGGACCTCGTATGGCTACACCTTC
TRBJ1-5 17 TRBD1 TRBV4-1 - CASSQDRDRVGNQPQHF TGCGCCAGCAGCCAAGATAGGGACAGGGTGGGCAATCAGCCCCAGCATTTT
TRBJ1-5 16 TRBD1 TRBV25-1 many CASSESGQGARQPQHF TGTGCCAGCAGTGAATCGGGACAGGGGGCGCGTCAGCCCCAGCATTTT
TRBJ2-7 18 TRBD1 TRBV4-2 - CASSQDLPPGQVIYEQYF TGTGCCAGCAGCCAAGATCTCCCACCGGGACAGGTGATCTACGAGCAGTACTTC
TRBJ1-6 17 TRBD1 TRBV13 - CASSLGGTGTYNSPLHF TGTGCCAGCAGCTTAGGGGGGACAGGGACCTATAATTCACCCCTCCACTTT
TRBJ2-7 14 - TRBV6-4 few CASSQEWGTYEQYF TGTGCCAGCAGCCAGGAGTGGGGTACGTACGAGCAGTACTTC
TRBJ1-2 16 TRBD1 TRBV6-5 - CASSYQGANTYYGYTF TGTGCCAGCAGTTATCAGGGGGCAAATACTTACTATGGCTACACCTTC
TRBJ2-3 15 - TRBV5-1 - CASSLGPHSTDTQYF TGCGCCAGCAGCTTGGGCCCGCACAGTACAGATACGCAGTATTTT
TRBJ1-2 14 - TRBV5-5 once CASSLDRVNYGYTF TGTGCCAGCAGCTTGGACAGGGTCAACTATGGCTACACCTTC
TRBJ2-4 15 - TRBV6-1 - CASSEGRTTINIQYF TGTGCCAGCAGTGAAGGTCGGACAACCATAAACATTCAGTACTTC
TRBJ2-1 13 - TRBV12-3/TRBV12-4 once CASSWGTYNEQFF TGTGCCAGCAGTTGGGGGACTTACAATGAGCAGTTCTTC
TRBJ1-2 14 - TRBV9 - CASSPLGTTYGYTF TGTGCCAGCAGCCCCCTGGGGACAACTTATGGCTACACCTTC
TRBJ2-1 14 - TRBV9 - CASSVSGPNNEQFF TGTGCCAGCAGCGTATCCGGGCCCAACAATGAGCAGTTCTTC
TRBJ1-1 13 - TRBV5-6 - CASSLAGNTEAFF TGTGCCAGCAGCTTGGCAGGGAACACTGAAGCTTTCTTT
TRBJ1-1 19 TRBD1 TRBV5-1 - CASSADPDRGNILNTEAFF TGCGCCAGCAGCGCCGACCCCGACAGGGGGAACATCTTGAACACTGAAGCTTTCTTT
TRBJ2-2 17 - TRBV19 - CASRYSTRGGVTGELFF TGTGCCAGTCGGTATTCCACTCGAGGCGGGGTCACCGGGGAGCTGTTTTTT
TRBJ2-5 14 - TRBV2 - CASSEWRTQETQYF TGTGCCAGCAGTGAATGGCGTACTCAAGAGACCCAGTACTTC
TRBJ2-7 14 - TRBV28 - CASHGARTFYEQYF TGTGCCAGCCACGGGGCCCGTACCTTCTACGAGCAGTACTTC
TRBJ1-2 16 - TRBV14 - CASSQGVKGFLYGYTF TGTGCCAGCAGCCAAGGCGTGAAGGGGTTCCTCTATGGCTACACCTTC
TRBJ1-5 17 TRBD1 TRBV28 once CASRKDRGQPSNQPQHF TGTGCCAGCAGGAAAGATAGGGGACAGCCTAGCAATCAGCCCCAGCATTTT
TRBJ2-7 16 TRBD1 TRBV27 - CASSSLQGAISYEQYF TGTGCCAGCAGTTCCCTACAGGGGGCTATCTCCTACGAGCAGTACTTC
TRBJ1-2 14 - TRBV19 - CASSIGPEYYGYTF TGTGCCAGTAGTATTGGGCCTGAATACTATGGCTACACCTTC